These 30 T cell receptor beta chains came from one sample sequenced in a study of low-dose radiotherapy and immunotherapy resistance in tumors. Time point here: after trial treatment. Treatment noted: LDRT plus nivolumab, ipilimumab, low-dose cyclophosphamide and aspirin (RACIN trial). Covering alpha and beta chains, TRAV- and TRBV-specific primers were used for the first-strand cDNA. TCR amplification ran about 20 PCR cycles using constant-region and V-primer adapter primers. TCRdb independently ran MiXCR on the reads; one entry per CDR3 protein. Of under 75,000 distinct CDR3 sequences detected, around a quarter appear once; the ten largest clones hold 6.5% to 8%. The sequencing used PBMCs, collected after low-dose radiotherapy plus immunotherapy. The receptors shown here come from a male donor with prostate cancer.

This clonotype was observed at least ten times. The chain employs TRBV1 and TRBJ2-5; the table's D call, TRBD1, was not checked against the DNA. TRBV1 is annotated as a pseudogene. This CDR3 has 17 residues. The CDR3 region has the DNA TGCACCAGCAGCGCGCACTCCGGGACCCTTAGGGCGGAGACCCAGTACTTC. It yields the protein CTSSAHSGTLRAETQYF.

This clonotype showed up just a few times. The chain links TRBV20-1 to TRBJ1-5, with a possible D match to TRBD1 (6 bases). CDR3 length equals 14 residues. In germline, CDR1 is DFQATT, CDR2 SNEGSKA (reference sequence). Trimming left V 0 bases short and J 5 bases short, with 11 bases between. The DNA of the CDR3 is TGCAGTGCTAGAGATACAGGGTTAGATCAGCCCCAGCATTTT. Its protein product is CSARDTGLDQPQHF.

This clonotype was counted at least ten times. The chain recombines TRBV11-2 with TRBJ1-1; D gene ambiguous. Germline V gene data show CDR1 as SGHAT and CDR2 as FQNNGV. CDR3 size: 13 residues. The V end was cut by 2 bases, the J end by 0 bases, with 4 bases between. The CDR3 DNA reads TGTGCCAGCAGCTTAATCATGAACACTGAAGCTTTCTTT. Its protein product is CASSLIMNTEAFF. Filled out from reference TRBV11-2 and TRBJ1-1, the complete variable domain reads EAGVAQSPRYKIIEKRQSVAFWCNPISGHATLYWYQQILGQGPKLLIQFQNNGVVDDSQLPKDRFSAERLKGVDSTLKIQPAKLEDSAVYLCASSLIMNTEAFFGQGTRLTVV.

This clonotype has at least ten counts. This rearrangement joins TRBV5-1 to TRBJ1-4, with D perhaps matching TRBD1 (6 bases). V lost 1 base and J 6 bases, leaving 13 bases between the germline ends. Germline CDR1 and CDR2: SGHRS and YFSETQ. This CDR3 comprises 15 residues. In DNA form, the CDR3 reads TGCGCCAGCAGCTTGCGAATGGGGGCGGATGAAAAACTGTTTTTT. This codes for CASSLRMGADEKLFF.

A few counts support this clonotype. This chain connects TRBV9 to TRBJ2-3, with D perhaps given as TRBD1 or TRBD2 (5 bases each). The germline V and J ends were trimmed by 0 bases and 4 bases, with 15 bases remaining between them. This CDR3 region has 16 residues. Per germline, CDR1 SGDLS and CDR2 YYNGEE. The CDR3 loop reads CASSVGVGGTADTQYF. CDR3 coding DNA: TGTGCCAGCAGCGTAGGGGTCGGTGGGACGGCAGATACGCAGTATTTT. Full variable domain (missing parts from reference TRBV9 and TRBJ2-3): DSGVTQTPKHLITATGQRVTLRCSPRSGDLSVYWYQQSLDQGLQFLIQYYNGEERAKGNILERFSAQQFPDLHSELNLSSLELGDSALYFCASSVGVGGTADTQYFGPGTRLTVL.

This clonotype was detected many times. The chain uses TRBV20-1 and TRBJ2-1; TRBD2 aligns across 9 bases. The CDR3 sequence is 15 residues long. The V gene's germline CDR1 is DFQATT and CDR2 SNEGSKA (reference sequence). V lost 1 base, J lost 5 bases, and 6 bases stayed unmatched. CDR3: CSARVLTSGNNEQFF. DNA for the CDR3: TGCAGTGCTAGAGTCCTGACTAGCGGAAACAATGAGCAGTTCTTC.

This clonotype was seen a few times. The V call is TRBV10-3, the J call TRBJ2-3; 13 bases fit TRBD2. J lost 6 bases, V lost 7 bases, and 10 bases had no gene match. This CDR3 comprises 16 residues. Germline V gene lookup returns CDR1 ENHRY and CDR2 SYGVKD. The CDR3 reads CAINSGTSGDFDTQYF. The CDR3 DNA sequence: TGTGCCATCAACTCCGGGACTAGCGGGGACTTCGATACGCAGTATTTT.

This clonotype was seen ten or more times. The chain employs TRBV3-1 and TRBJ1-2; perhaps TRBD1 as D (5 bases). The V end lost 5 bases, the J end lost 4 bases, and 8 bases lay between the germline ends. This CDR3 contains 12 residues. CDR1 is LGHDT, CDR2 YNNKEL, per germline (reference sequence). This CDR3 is CASSSGTYGYTF. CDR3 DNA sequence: TGTGCCAGCAGCTCCGGGACCTATGGCTACACCTTC.

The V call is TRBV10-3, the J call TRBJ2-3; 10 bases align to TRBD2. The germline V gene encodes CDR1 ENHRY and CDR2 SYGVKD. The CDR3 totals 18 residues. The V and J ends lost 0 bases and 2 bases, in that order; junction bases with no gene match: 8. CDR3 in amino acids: CAISESKSSGGYTDTQYF. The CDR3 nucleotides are TGTGCCATCAGTGAGTCAAAGAGTAGCGGGGGGTACACAGATACGCAGTATTTT.

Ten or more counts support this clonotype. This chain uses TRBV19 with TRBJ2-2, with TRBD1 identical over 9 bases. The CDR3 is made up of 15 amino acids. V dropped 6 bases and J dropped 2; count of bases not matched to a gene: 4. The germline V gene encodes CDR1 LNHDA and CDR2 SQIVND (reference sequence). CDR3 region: CASSRTGVNTGELFF. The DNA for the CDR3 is TGTGCCAGTAGCAGGACAGGGGTTAACACCGGGGAGCTGTTTTTT.

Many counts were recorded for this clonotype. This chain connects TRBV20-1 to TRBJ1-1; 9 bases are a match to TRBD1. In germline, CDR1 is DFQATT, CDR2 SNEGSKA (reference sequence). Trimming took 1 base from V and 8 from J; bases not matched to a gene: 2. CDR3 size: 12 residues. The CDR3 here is CSARAGTGEAFF. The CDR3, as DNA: TGCAGTGCTAGAGCCGGGACAGGGGAAGCTTTCTTT.

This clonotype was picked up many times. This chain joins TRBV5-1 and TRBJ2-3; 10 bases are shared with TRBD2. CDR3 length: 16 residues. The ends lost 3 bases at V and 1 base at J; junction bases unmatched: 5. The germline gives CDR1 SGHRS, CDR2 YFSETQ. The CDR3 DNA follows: TGCGCCAGCAGCTCCCGGACTAGCGGAGGCACAGATACGCAGTATTTT. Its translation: CASSSRTSGGTDTQYF. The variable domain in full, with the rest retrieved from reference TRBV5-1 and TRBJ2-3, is KAGVTQTPRYLIKTRGQQVTLSCSPISGHRSVSWYQQTPGQGLQFLFEYFSETQRNKGNFPGRFSGRQFSNSRSEMNVSTLELGDSALYLCASSSRTSGGTDTQYFGPGTRLTVL.

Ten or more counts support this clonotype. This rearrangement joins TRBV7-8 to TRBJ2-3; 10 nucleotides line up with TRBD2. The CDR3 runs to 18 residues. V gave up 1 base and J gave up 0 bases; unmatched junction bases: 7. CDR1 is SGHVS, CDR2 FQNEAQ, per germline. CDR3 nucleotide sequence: TGTGCCAGCAGCTTAGGGACTAGCGGAAGACCTAGCACAGATACGCAGTATTTT. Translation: CASSLGTSGRPSTDTQYF. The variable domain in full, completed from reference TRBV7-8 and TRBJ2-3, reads GAGVSQSPRYKVAKRGQDVALRCDPISGHVSLFWYQQALGQGPEFLTYFQNEAQLDKSGLPSDRFFAERPEGSVSTLKIQRTQQEDSAVYLCASSLGTSGRPSTDTQYFGPGTRLTVL.

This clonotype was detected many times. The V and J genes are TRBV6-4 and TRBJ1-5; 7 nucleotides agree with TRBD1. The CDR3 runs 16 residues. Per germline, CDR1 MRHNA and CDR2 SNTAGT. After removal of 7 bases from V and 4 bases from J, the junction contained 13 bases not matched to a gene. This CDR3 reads CASICLRTGGNQPQHF. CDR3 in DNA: TGTGCCAGCATTTGTTTGAGGACAGGAGGAAATCAGCCCCAGCATTTT.

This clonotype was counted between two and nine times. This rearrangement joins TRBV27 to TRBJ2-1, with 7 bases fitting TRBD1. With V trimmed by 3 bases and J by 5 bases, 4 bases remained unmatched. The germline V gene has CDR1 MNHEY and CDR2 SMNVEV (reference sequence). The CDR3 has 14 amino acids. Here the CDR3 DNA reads TGTGCCAGCAGTTTTACAGGGGAGCACAATGAGCAGTTCTTC. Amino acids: CASSFTGEHNEQFF.

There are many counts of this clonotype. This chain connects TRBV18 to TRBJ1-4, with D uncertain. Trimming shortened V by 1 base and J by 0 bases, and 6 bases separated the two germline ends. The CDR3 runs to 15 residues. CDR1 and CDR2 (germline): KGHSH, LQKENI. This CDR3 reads CASSPLPATNEKLFF. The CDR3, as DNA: TGTGCCAGCTCACCACTCCCTGCAACTAATGAAAAACTGTTTTTT. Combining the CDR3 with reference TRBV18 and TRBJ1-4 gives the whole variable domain NAGVMQNPRHLVRRRGQEARLRCSPMKGHSHVYWYRQLPEEGLKFMVYLQKENIIDESGMPKERFSAEFPKEGPSILRIQQVVRGDSAAYFCASSPLPATNEKLFFGSGTQLSVL.

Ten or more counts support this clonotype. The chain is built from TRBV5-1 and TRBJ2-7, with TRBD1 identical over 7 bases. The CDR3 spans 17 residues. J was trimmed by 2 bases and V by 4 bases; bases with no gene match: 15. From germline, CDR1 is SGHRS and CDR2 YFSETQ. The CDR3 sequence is CASSPTTGAKRTYEQYF. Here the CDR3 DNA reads TGCGCCAGCAGCCCCACCACAGGGGCGAAAAGAACCTACGAGCAGTACTTC.

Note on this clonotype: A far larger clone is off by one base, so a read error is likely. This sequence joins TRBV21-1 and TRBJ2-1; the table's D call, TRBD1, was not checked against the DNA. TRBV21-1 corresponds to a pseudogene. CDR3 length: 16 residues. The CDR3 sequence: CASSKPYPQGIYEQFF. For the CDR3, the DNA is TGTGCCAGCAGCAAACCTTACCCCCAGGGCATTTACGAGCAGTTCTTC.

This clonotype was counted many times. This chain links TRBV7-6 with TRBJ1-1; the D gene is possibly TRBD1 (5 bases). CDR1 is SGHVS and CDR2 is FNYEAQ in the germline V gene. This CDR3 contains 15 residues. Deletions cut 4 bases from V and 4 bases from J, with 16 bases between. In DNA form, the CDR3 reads TGTGCCAGCAGCTCGGGGGGAGGGGCGGTCACTGAAGCTTTCTTT. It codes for CASSSGGGAVTEAFF.

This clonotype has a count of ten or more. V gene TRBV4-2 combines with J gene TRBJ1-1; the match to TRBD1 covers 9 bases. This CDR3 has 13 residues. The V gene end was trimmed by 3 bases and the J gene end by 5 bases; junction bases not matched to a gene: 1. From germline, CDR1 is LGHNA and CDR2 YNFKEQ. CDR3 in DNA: TGTGCCAGCAGCCACGGGACAGGGACTGAAGCTTTCTTT. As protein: CASSHGTGTEAFF.

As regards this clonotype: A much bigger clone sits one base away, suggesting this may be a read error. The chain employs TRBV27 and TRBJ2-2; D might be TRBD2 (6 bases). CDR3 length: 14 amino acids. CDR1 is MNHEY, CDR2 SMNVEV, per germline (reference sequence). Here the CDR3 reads CATSELANTEELFF. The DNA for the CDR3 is TGTGCCACCAGTGAGCTAGCGAACACCGAGGAGCTGTTTTTT.

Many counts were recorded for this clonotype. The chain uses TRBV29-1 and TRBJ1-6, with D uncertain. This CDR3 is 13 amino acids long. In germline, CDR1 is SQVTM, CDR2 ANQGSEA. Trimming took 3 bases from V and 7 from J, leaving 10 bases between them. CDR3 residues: CSVEETLNSPLHF. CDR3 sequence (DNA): TGCAGCGTTGAGGAGACCTTGAATTCACCCCTCCACTTT.

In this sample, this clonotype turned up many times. The CDR3: CASSRRASGGAGIDNEQFF. The CDR3, as DNA: TGTGCCAGCAGCCGTCGTGCTAGCGGGGGGGCCGGGATAGACAATGAGCAGTTCTTC. J is TRBJ2-1 and V is TRBV27, with 12 bases identical to TRBD2. The CDR3 consists of 19 residues. J was trimmed by 5 bases and V by 6 bases; bases with no gene match: 17. Germline CDR1 reads MNHEY; CDR2 reads SMNVEV (reference sequence).

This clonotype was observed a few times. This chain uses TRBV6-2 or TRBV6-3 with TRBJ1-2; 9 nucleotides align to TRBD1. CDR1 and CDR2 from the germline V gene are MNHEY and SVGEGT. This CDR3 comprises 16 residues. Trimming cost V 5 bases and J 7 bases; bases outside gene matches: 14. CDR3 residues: CASSGGLGQGLPGYTF. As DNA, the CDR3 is TGTGCCAGCAGTGGAGGGTTGGGACAGGGTCTTCCTGGCTACACCTTC.

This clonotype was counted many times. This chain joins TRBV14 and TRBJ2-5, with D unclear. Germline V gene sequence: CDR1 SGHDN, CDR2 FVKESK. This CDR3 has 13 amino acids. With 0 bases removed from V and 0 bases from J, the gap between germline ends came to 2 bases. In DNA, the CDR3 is TGTGCCAGCAGCCAAGAGAACCAAGAGACCCAGTACTTC. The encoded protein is CASSQENQETQYF. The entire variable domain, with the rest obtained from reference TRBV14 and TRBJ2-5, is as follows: EAGVTQFPSHSVIEKGQTVTLRCDPISGHDNLYWYRRVMGKEIKFLLHFVKESKQDESGMPNNRFLAERTGGTYSTLKVQPAELEDSGVYFCASSQENQETQYFGPGTRLLVL.

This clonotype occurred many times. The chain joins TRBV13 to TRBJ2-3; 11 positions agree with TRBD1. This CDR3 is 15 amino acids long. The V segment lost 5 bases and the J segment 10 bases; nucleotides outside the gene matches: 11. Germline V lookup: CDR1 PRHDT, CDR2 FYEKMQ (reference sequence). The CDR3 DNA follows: TGTGCCAGCAGCCCCGGGACAGGGGGTCCCATTGCGCAGTATTTT. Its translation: CASSPGTGGPIAQYF. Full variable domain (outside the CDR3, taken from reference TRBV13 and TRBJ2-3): AAGVIQSPRHLIKEKRETATLKCYPIPRHDTVYWYQQGPGQDPQFLISFYEKMQSDKGSIPDRFSAQQFSDYHSELNMSSLELGDSALYFCASSPGTGGPIAQYFGPGTRLTVL.

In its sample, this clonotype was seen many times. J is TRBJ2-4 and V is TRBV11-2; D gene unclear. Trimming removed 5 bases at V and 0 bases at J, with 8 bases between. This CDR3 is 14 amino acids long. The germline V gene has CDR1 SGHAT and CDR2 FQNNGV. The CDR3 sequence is CASSAGGAKNIQYF. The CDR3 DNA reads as TGTGCCAGCAGCGCTGGTGGAGCCAAAAACATTCAGTACTTC. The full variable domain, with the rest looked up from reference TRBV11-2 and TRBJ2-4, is EAGVAQSPRYKIIEKRQSVAFWCNPISGHATLYWYQQILGQGPKLLIQFQNNGVVDDSQLPKDRFSAERLKGVDSTLKIQPAKLEDSAVYLCASSAGGAKNIQYFGAGTRLSVL.

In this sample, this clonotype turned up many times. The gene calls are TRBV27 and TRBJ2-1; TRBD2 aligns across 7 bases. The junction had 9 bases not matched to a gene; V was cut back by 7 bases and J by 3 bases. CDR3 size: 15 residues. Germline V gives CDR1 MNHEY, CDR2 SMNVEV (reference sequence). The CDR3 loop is CASKRLAASYNEQFF. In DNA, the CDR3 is TGTGCCAGCAAGAGACTAGCTGCGAGCTACAATGAGCAGTTCTTC.

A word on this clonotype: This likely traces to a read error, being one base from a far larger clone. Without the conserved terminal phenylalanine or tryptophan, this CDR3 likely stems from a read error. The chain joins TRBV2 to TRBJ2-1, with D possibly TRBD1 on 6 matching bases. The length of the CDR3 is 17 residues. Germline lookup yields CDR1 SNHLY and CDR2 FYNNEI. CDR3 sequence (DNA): TGCGCCAGCAGCCAAGAGCAGGGGTTTGGGACCTACAATGAGCAGTTCTGC. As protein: CASSQEQGFGTYNEQFC.

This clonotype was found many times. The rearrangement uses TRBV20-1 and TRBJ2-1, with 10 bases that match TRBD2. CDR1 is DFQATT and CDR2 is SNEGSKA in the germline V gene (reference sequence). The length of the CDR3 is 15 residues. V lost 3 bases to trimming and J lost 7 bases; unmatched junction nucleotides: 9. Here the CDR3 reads CSASRPGLAINEQFF. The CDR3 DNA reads TGCAGTGCTAGCCGTCCGGGACTAGCGATTAATGAGCAGTTCTTC.